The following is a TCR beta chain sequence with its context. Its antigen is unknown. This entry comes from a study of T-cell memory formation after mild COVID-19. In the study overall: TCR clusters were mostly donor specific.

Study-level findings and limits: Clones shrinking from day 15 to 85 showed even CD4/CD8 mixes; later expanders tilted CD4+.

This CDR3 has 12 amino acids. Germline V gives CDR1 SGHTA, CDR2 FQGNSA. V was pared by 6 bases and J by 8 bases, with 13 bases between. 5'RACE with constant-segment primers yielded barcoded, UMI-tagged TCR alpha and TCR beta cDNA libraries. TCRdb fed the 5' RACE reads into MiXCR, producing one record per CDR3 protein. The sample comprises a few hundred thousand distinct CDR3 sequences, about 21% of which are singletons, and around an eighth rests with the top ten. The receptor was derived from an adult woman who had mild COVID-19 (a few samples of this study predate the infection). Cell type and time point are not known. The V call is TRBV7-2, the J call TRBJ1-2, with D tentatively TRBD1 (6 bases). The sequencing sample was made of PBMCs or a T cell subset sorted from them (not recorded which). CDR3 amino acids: CASSIQGQGYTF. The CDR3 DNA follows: TGTGCCAGCAGTATACAGGGTCAGGGCTACACCTTC.